A single T cell receptor (beta chain) is shown here with its context. These data belong to a study of blood T cell repertoires in COVID-19. The table came from immunoSEQ multiplex PCR; TCRdb's copy has only in-frame clones and leaves some out. The data hold 300,000 or so clones, with 70% to 90% observed a single time. The V gene's germline CDR1 is SGHRS and CDR2 YFSETQ. The V end was cut by 4 bases, the J end by 11 bases, with 18 bases between. The CDR3 runs 13 residues. The sample was peripheral blood. This clonotype originated in a woman in her thirties or forties with acute or convalescent COVID-19. The chain couples TRBV5-1 to TRBJ1-1, with D perhaps TRBD1 (6 bases). Written as DNA, the CDR3 is TGCGCCAGCAGCGCCGGGACACCCGTGCGGGCTTTCTTT. Amino acids: CASSAGTPVRAFF.